The TCR beta chain under discussion was sequenced for a study of regulatory T cells in long-lasting Graves disease. Through Arm-PCR of CDR3 regions and iRepertoire HTBI primers, TCR beta libraries were built. MiXCR, run by TCRdb on the multiplex PCR reads, gives a single entry per CDR3 protein. In the table there are 370,000 or so distinct CDR3 sequences, roughly 16% of which are singletons. As for time point: newly diagnosed GD, antithyroid drugs for less than 3 months. From RNA extracted from PBMCs, the TCR library was made. This clonotype appeared many times. These data also featured in a second study, about T cells in Graves' hyperthyroidism and ophthalmopathy. That report adds: Uncontrolled infection, other autoimmune disease, pregnancy or lactation excluded patients. An initial round of RT-PCR targeting the TCR CDR3 relied on the HTBI primer set. Ophthalmopathy, which appeared later, was predicted by the model a median roughly 6.6 months before onset.

The sequenced sample was peripheral blood mononuclear cells (PBMCs), obtained at new diagnosis, from a patient treated with antithyroid drugs. This TCR was sampled from a woman younger than 30 with Graves disease.

The CDR3, as DNA: TGTGCCAGCAGCACGGAGGAACGCCACGAGCAGTACTTC. Residues: CASSTEERHEQYF. The gene calls are TRBV9 and TRBJ2-7, with D possibly being TRBD2 (5 bases). Germline V gene sequence: CDR1 SGDLS, CDR2 YYNGEE. The V and J ends lost 4 bases and 5 bases respectively, with 13 bases between them. This CDR3 spans 13 amino acids. Full variable domain (outside the CDR3, taken from reference TRBV9 and TRBJ2-7): DSGVTQTPKHLITATGQRVTLRCSPRSGDLSVYWYQQSLDQGLQFLIQYYNGEERAKGNILERFSAQQFPDLHSELNLSSLELGDSALYFCASSTEERHEQYFGPGTRLTVT.